A selection of T cell receptor beta chains follows, all from one sample in a study of cytomegalovirus exposure and HLA in healthy donors. Sequenced by immunoSEQ multiplex PCR; TCRdb stores in-frame clones only, minus some. The sample yields about 56,000 clones, 90% to 97% seen once. The sequencing sample was made of PBMCs. The receptors were gathered from a woman between 18 and 30 years old in good health and CMV-seronegative. Each CDR3 is given with its conserved first and last residue. Fields, in order: D gene, V gene, clone size, J gene, CDR3 DNA, CDR3 protein. A D gene is named only where the DNA matches it firmly. Clone size appears in some rows only: once, few, many, or a class for an expanded clone.

D gene: .; V gene: TRBV7-2; clone size: .; J gene: TRBJ2-1; CDR3 DNA: TGCGCTACAGGGGCTAGCGGGCCCAATGAGCAGTTCTTC; CDR3 protein: CATGASGPNEQFF
D gene: .; V gene: TRBV18; clone size: .; J gene: TRBJ1-5; CDR3 DNA: TGTGCCAGCTCACCCGGACACGATCAGCCCCAGCATTTT; CDR3 protein: CASSPGHDQPQHF
D gene: .; V gene: TRBV28; clone size: .; J gene: TRBJ1-2; CDR3 DNA: TGTGCCAGCAGTTTATCCGGGGGGCAGGGCAGTGGCTACACCTTC; CDR3 protein: CASSLSGGQGSGYTF
D gene: .; V gene: TRBV6-5; clone size: .; J gene: TRBJ2-3; CDR3 DNA: TGTGCCAGCAGGGGGGCAGCAGATACGCAGTATTTT; CDR3 protein: CASRGAADTQYF
D gene: .; V gene: TRBV4-3; clone size: .; J gene: TRBJ2-3; CDR3 DNA: TGCGCCAGCAGCCAAGAGCCTGCGGGCCCCCGCACAGATACGCAGTATTTT; CDR3 protein: CASSQEPAGPRTDTQYF
D gene: .; V gene: TRBV19; clone size: .; J gene: TRBJ2-1; CDR3 DNA: TGTGCCAGTAGTAGGCGGGACAGCTACAATGAGCAGTTCTTC; CDR3 protein: CASSRRDSYNEQFF
D gene: TRBD2; V gene: TRBV27; clone size: .; J gene: TRBJ2-7; CDR3 DNA: TGTGCCAGCAGTTTATGGCTAGCGGGAGAAAGATACGAGCAGTACTTC; CDR3 protein: CASSLWLAGERYEQYF
D gene: .; V gene: TRBV19; clone size: .; J gene: TRBJ1-2; CDR3 DNA: TGTGCCAGTAGTATTTTCGGCGGCGGGAACTATGGCTACACCTTC; CDR3 protein: CASSIFGGGNYGYTF
D gene: .; V gene: TRBV15; clone size: once; J gene: TRBJ2-5; CDR3 DNA: TGTGCCACCAGCAGAGACCACGGGGAGACCCAGTACTTC; CDR3 protein: CATSRDHGETQYF
D gene: TRBD2; V gene: TRBV11-3; clone size: .; J gene: TRBJ2-7; CDR3 DNA: TGTGCCAGCAGCCCGGGAGGCCAGAACTACGAGCAGTACTTC; CDR3 protein: CASSPGGQNYEQYF
D gene: .; V gene: TRBV19; clone size: .; J gene: TRBJ2-4; CDR3 DNA: TGTGCCAGTAGTATGCGAGGCAGACAGTACTTC; CDR3 protein: CASSMRGRQYF
D gene: .; V gene: TRBV7-6; clone size: .; J gene: TRBJ2-2; CDR3 DNA: TGTGGCAGCAGAGGGGGGGCGAACACCGGGGAGCTGTTTTTT; CDR3 protein: CGSRGGANTGELFF
D gene: TRBD2; V gene: TRBV7-3; clone size: .; J gene: TRBJ2-3; CDR3 DNA: TGTGCCAGCAGCCCCGGGACTAGCGGTAGCACAGATACGCAGTATTTT; CDR3 protein: CASSPGTSGSTDTQYF
D gene: .; V gene: TRBV5-4; clone size: .; J gene: TRBJ2-6; CDR3 DNA: TGTGCCAGCAGCCCTGGAGGGAGTCCCTCTGGGGCCAACGTCCTGACTTTC; CDR3 protein: CASSPGGSPSGANVLTF
D gene: .; V gene: TRBV7-8; clone size: .; J gene: TRBJ1-4; CDR3 DNA: TGTGCCAGCAGCTTGGGTGTCCAGGCTAATGAAAAACTGTTTTTT; CDR3 protein: CASSLGVQANEKLFF